The present TCR beta chain was sequenced within a study of blood T cell repertoires in COVID-19 (dated by TCRdb to 2020 to 2021). General notes on the study: Samples from collaborators originated in the United States, Italy and Spain and spanned both the acute and convalescent phases of COVID-19. The prospective study material was composed of cDNA or gDNA derived from T cells, B-cell-depleted T cells, or PBMCs. Deeply sampled blood TCRbeta repertoires from subjects exposed to, actively infected with, or recovered from COVID-19 were included in the dataset. The repertoires were released in a freely available public database meant as a resource for research on the immune response to SARS-CoV-2. The samples were drawn from two sources: the first 160 participants of the ongoing ImmuneRACE study, and 1,000 to 1,500 subjects contributed by 6 global collaborators. The sample metadata nearly always contained a de-identified subject ID, COVID-19 status, age in years and sex. HLA class I and class II types, where available, came from metadata supplied by the sample provider rather than from assay-based typing. What the research found in general, with its limitations: Clinical and demographic metadata were provided uncurated, with the amount varying by source and participant.

TCRbeta CDR3 regions were amplified from genomic DNA using the immunoSEQ Assay, a bias-controlled multiplex PCR. Per the authors' processing: Nucleated cell counts per sample were estimated from amplification of reference gene primers within the assay. To quantify the absolute abundance of each unique TCRbeta CDR3 rearrangement, sequence reads were collapsed and filtered. For each sample, productive Simpson clonality was calculated by taking the square root of Simpson's diversity index across productive rearrangements. TCRdb's version of the immuneACCESS table is confined to in-frame rearrangements and falls short of the full clone set. An unresolved V gene accounts for under half of the shortfall where checked; the remainder is of unknown origin. V, J and clone size are taken as reported in that table, and D and trimming were inferred from the DNA itself. This sample holds fewer than 400,000 clones; around 85% were observed only once. The ten largest clones capture approximately 1.9% of the sample.

With respect to this clone: No cognate antigen has been identified for it. No quality values exist for individual bases; no much larger clone is one base distant.

Participants in the prospective study were enrolled through a virtual design, were aged roughly 18 to 100 years, and lived in about two dozen United States geographic areas. In the prospective study, cohorts were assigned on the basis of participant-reported clinical history obtained from a screening survey and a study questionnaire. Exposed participants had been in contact with someone with a PCR-confirmed or clinician-diagnosed COVID-19 case within 2 weeks of study entry. Mobile phlebotomists in the prospective study collected whole blood, serum and a nasopharyngeal or oropharyngeal swab from every participant. Prospective study participants could optionally give additional blood draws and questionnaires over an approximately two-month period. Before DNA extraction, prospective study blood samples were shipped either frozen or at room temperature. The CDR3 numbers 17 residues from cysteine through phenylalanine. The read is trimmed to its CDR3 DNA, 51 bases read in frame from base 1. CDR1 and CDR2 (LNHDA, SQIVND) derive from the germline V gene (reference sequence). The V end gives up 5 bases and the J end 5 bases, leaving 12 bases in the junction not matched to a gene.

The rearrangement joined TRBV19 to TRBJ2-5, and 12 junctional nucleotides match TRBD1. The sample was PBMCs or T cells enriched from blood (not recorded which). This TCR came from a woman in her thirties who had been exposed to COVID-19. The nucleotide sequence reads as follows: TGTGCCAGTAGTGGTCCGCTGGGACAGGGGGCACGGGAGACCCAGTACTTC. It specifies CASSGPLGQGARETQYF.